This TCR beta chain appears in the sequencing data of a study of early T cells in non-severe SARS-CoV-2 infection (dated by TCRdb to about 2021). Background for the entire study: Because TCR sequencing was done on bulk RNA from unsorted whole blood, the alpha and beta chains could not be paired.

Receptor libraries were prepared by 5' RACE. The instrument was a NextSeq 500. To correct for sequencing error and PCR bias, the TCR library protocol tagged individual cDNA molecules with unique molecular identifiers. Sequencing covered both TCR alpha and beta chains, and within each sample the abundances of alpha and beta sequences were tightly co-correlated. The original methods were these. V gene, J gene and CDR3 annotation of TCR sequences was performed with Decombinator V4. Expanded TCRs were defined as changing significantly between any two time points under a Poisson model with p below 0.0001. TCR abundances were normalised to the total number of TCRs sequenced per sample and were expressed as counts per million. TRAV1-2 paired with TRAJ12, TRAJ20 or TRAJ33 defined MAIT TCRs, while TRAV10 paired with TRAJ18 defined iNKT TCRs. A search of VDJdb, accessed on 1 November 2021, was run for TCRs annotated to CMV, EBV and SARS-CoV-2, with TCRs annotated for multiple antigens excluded. The raw public data were reprocessed by TCRdb itself: fastp quality trimming at Q25, MiXCR clonotype calling, in-frame beta chains only. All rows with the same CDR3 protein become a single entry with the most common DNA and genes. TCRdb assigned the V and J calls; the authors' analysis was not used. This sample comprises tens of thousands of distinct CDR3 sequences, 6.6% of them detected only once. 30% to 45% of the sample goes to the ten largest clones.

The study was a case-control design nested within a healthcare worker cohort in London, UK, with weekly nasopharyngeal swab PCR tests and blood sampling. Healthcare workers were enrolled in the week of the UK lockdown, from 23 to 31 March 2020, and were followed every week for up to roughly 15 weeks. Including cysteine and phenylalanine, the CDR3 has 14 amino acids. Just the 42-base CDR3 DNA is kept, in frame starting at base 1. V is pruned by 2 bases and J by 4 bases, leaving 5 bases of the junction without a gene match. As encoded in the germline V gene, CDR1 is SNHLY while CDR2 is FYNNEI. This clonotype was seen many times. This clone's antigen is unknown. Base qualities were left out, and no much larger clone turns up one base away. Beyond this particular receptor, the publication reports: VDJdb matching was skewed toward anti-spike CD8 responses, so virus-specific expansions were likely underestimated and private and CD4 specificities were missed.

The specimen was whole blood. The receptor was derived from an adult who was a healthcare worker with PCR-confirmed SARS-CoV-2 infection or an uninfected control (not recorded which). The rearranged segments are TRBV2 and TRBJ2-7; 7 bases in the junction line up with TRBD1. Read as DNA, the sequence is TGTGCCAGCAGTGAAAGGGGGACAGTATACGAGCAGTACTTC. Translated, it reads CASSERGTVYEQYF.